This entry lists 30 T cell receptor beta chains sequenced from one sample in a study of a mutant IDH1 vaccine in newly diagnosed glioma. The time point is: week 23, last vaccination. With topical imiquimod, each dose of the vaccine consisted of 300 ug of mutant IDH1 20-mer peptide. Antigens of these TCRs are unknown. Sequenced by immunoSEQ multiplex PCR; TCRdb stores in-frame clones only, minus some. The sample carries under 85,000 clones, 85% recorded once. This sample comprised PBMCs, obtained from a glioma patient whose treatment included an IDH1 peptide vaccine. The receptors derive from a woman in her forties or fifties with glioma.

The chain joins TRBV18 to TRBJ1-1; a weak D match, TRBD1 (6 bases). V was shortened by 0 bases and J by 0 bases, with 14 bases between the two germline ends. The CDR3 extends over 17 amino acids. Per germline, CDR1 KGHSH and CDR2 LQKENI. CDR3 protein: CASSPPLGGAMNTEAFF. The CDR3 DNA is TGTGCCAGCTCACCACCCCTGGGGGGGGCGATGAACACTGAAGCTTTCTTT.

The V call is TRBV4-1, the J call TRBJ2-1; D call uncertain. Looked up from germline, CDR1 is MGHRA and CDR2 is YSYEKL. Deletions cut 0 bases from V and 9 bases from J, with 18 bases between. The CDR3 sequence is 16 residues long. The CDR3 region is CASSQEPLPPGTEQFF. The DNA for the CDR3 is TGCGCCAGCAGCCAAGAACCCCTTCCCCCCGGCACTGAGCAGTTCTTC.

The chain is built from TRBV5-6 and TRBJ2-5, with TRBD1 as a possible D gene (5 bases). Germline CDR1 is SGHDT and CDR2 is YYEEEE. CDR3 length: 15 residues. V lost 4 bases to trimming and J lost 2 bases, with 15 bases between them. The CDR3 spells CASSPTPQEQETQYF. The CDR3 region has the DNA TGTGCCAGCAGCCCAACCCCACAGGAACAAGAGACCCAGTACTTC.

This clone was observed a single time. The V call is TRBV16, the J call TRBJ2-7; D gene unclear. The CDR3 spans 14 residues. The ends were cut back, 1 base at V and 2 bases at J, with 9 bases in the middle. The germline V gene encodes CDR1 KGHSY and CDR2 FQNENV. In nucleotides, the CDR3 is TGTGCCAGCAGCCAATTTCGCCGGGCCTACGAGCAGTACTTC. Encoded protein: CASSQFRRAYEQYF.

This chain links TRBV5-1 with TRBJ2-4; D is perhaps TRBD2 (6 bases). V lost 3 bases, J lost 9 bases, and 19 bases lay in between. CDR3 size: 15 residues. CDR1 and CDR2 (germline): SGHRS, YFSETQ. For the CDR3, the DNA is TGCGCCAGCAGCTCCGAGGCGGGGCCGGAGGGCATTCAGTACTTC. Its translation: CASSSEAGPEGIQYF.

The V gene is TRBV28, the J gene TRBJ2-7, with D perhaps TRBD2 (6 bases). V dropped 3 bases and J dropped 7 bases, with 10 bases sitting between them. This CDR3 is 12 amino acids long. Germline CDR1 reads MDHEN; CDR2 reads SYDVKM. The CDR3 DNA reads TGTGCCAGCAGTTTGACCGGGGGTGAGCAGTACTTC. Its protein product is CASSLTGGEQYF.

This chain uses TRBV7-2 with TRBJ1-1; D unclear. The V end lost 1 base, the J end lost 3 bases, and 9 bases lay between the germline ends. The CDR3 is 14 amino acids. Germline V gene lookup returns CDR1 SGHTA and CDR2 FQGNSA. CDR3 nucleotide sequence: TGTGCCAGCAGCTTAGGAGGGAGATACACTGAAGCTTTCTTT. Residues: CASSLGGRYTEAFF.

The V call is TRBV7-8, the J call TRBJ1-6; no reliable D call. Germline V gene sequence: CDR1 SGHVS, CDR2 FQNEAQ. The CDR3 length is 17 residues. Trimming left V 4 bases short and J 9 bases short, with 22 bases between. The CDR3: CASSSHPGDTVGSPLHF. The CDR3 DNA reads as TGTGCCAGCAGCTCCCATCCTGGTGACACCGTAGGTTCACCCCTCCACTTT.

The chain is built from TRBV7-9 and TRBJ2-3; TRBD2 aligns across 13 bases. Germline CDR1 and CDR2: SEHNR and FQNEAQ (reference sequence). The CDR3 is made up of 17 amino acids. The V and J ends lost 5 bases and 6 bases, in that order; junction bases with no gene match: 11. The CDR3 sequence is CASSPFGLAGVQDTQYF. CDR3 sequence (DNA): TGTGCCAGCAGCCCCTTTGGACTAGCGGGAGTCCAGGATACGCAGTATTTT.

V is TRBV6-5 and J is TRBJ1-2, with 7 bases matching TRBD1. V lost 8 bases, J lost 8 bases, and 5 bases stayed unmatched. In germline, CDR1 is MNHEY, CDR2 SVGAGI. The CDR3 loop spans 11 amino acids. The CDR3 bases are TGTGCCAGCCGACAGGGAGGAGGCTACACCTTC. Translated, it gives CASRQGGGYTF.

The chain recombines TRBV9 with TRBJ2-2; 7 nucleotides align to TRBD1. The CDR3 length is 13 residues. Losses at the gene ends were 4 bases for V and 5 bases for J; bases not matched to a gene: 2. Germline V gene sequence: CDR1 SGDLS, CDR2 YYNGEE. CDR3 sequence (DNA): TGTGCCAGCAGCCAACAGGGGACCGGGGAGCTGTTTTTT. Protein product: CASSQQGTGELFF.

The chain is built from TRBV7-9 and TRBJ2-3; D unresolved. The CDR3 runs to 11 residues. Per the germline V gene, CDR1 is SEHNR and CDR2 is FQNEAQ (reference sequence). Trimming shortened V by 5 bases and J by 6 bases, and 6 bases separated the two germline ends. The CDR3 here is CASSPLDTQYF. The CDR3 DNA reads as TGTGCCAGCAGCCCCTTGGATACGCAGTATTTT.

The gene calls are TRBV2 and TRBJ2-2; TRBD2 is a possible D gene (5 bases). V lost 6 bases and J lost 0, with 14 bases in between. Germline-derived CDR1 and CDR2 are SNHLY and FYNNEI. This CDR3 is built from 16 residues. In nucleotides, the CDR3 is TGTGCCAGCAGGAGACCGAGCGGCGCGAACACCGGGGAGCTGTTTTTT. This sequence encodes CASRRPSGANTGELFF.

This clone was counted a single time. J is TRBJ2-5 and V is TRBV12-5; 7 nucleotides match TRBD2. This CDR3 is 17 amino acids long. Germline loops: CDR1 LGHNT, CDR2 FRNRAP. The V and J ends lost 2 bases and 2 bases, in that order; junction bases with no gene match: 11. The CDR3 DNA reads as TGTGCTAGTGGTTTGTCCCCTCTAGCGGCCCATCAAGAGACCCAGTACTTC. It codes for CASGLSPLAAHQETQYF.

This chain joins TRBV7-9 and TRBJ2-3; D may be TRBD2 (6 bases). Germline V lookup: CDR1 SEHNR, CDR2 FQNEAQ (reference sequence). The CDR3 is made up of 14 amino acids. Between the trimmed V and J ends, which lost 1 base and 3 bases, there was a span of 8 bases. The CDR3 coding sequence is TGTGCCAGCAGCTTAGTGCTAGCGACAGATACGCAGTATTTT. As protein: CASSLVLATDTQYF.

V usage is TRBV18 and J usage is TRBJ2-6, with D unresolved. Germline V gene lookup returns CDR1 KGHSH and CDR2 LQKENI. The CDR3 is made up of 14 amino acids. Trimming pared 3 bases from V and 4 bases from J, leaving 7 bases between. CDR3 nucleotide sequence: TGTGCCAGCTCACCGGGTTCAGGGGCCAACGTCCTGACTTTC. It is translated as CASSPGSGANVLTF.

This clone is a singleton in its sample. J is TRBJ1-4 and V is TRBV5-1; D is possibly TRBD1 (6 bases). Germline CDR1 SGHRS, CDR2 YFSETQ. V shed 2 bases and J shed 1 base, with 9 bases lying between them. This CDR3 region has 15 residues. The CDR3 coding sequence is TGCGCCAGCAGCTTACAGGGCGTAACTAATGAAAAACTGTTTTTT. It is translated as CASSLQGVTNEKLFF.

Comment on this clone: Mismatch with germline at one junction end may stem from a read error. V usage is TRBV7-7 and J usage is TRBJ2-5; TRBD1 matches 8 bases. CDR3 length: 15 residues. Per the germline V gene, CDR1 is SSHAT and CDR2 is FNYEAQ (reference sequence). CDR3 loop: CASSTGQGGGKTQYF. As DNA, the CDR3 is TGTGCTAGCAGCACCGGACAGGGCGGAGGGAAGACCCAGTACTTC.

The chain is built from TRBV2 and TRBJ2-1; the match to TRBD2 covers 10 bases. Per the germline V gene, CDR1 is SNHLY and CDR2 is FYNNEI. The CDR3 extends over 14 amino acids. J lost 4 bases, V lost 8 bases, and 5 bases had no gene match. The CDR3 sequence is CASESGLAYNEQFF. Here the CDR3 DNA reads TGTGCCAGCGAGTCGGGACTAGCGTACAATGAGCAGTTCTTC.

The CDR3 coding sequence is TGTGCCAGCAGGGCGTGGACTAACTATGGCTACACCTTC. Its translation: CASRAWTNYGYTF. The chain links TRBV6-5 to TRBJ1-2, with unresolved D. Germline V gene sequence: CDR1 MNHEY, CDR2 SVGAGI. The length of the CDR3 is 13 residues. V dropped 6 bases and J dropped 0 bases, with 8 bases sitting between them.

The chain combines TRBV6-5 with TRBJ1-1, with D maybe TRBD1 (5 bases). Germline values: CDR1 MNHEY, CDR2 SVGAGI. The CDR3 runs to 14 residues. The germline V and J ends were trimmed by 2 bases and 4 bases, with 11 bases remaining between them. The CDR3 DNA sequence: TGTGCCAGCAGTTACATGGGGGGAACCACTGAAGCTTTCTTT. Its translation is CASSYMGGTTEAFF.

The rearrangement joins TRBV9 to TRBJ2-1; 12 bases line up with TRBD2. V trimming: 3 bases; J trimming: 2 bases; junction bases outside the gene matches: 3. CDR1 and CDR2 from the germline V gene are SGDLS and YYNGEE. The CDR3 consists of 16 residues. The CDR3 DNA follows: TGTGCCAGCAGCGAACGGACTAGCGGGACCTACAATGAGCAGTTCTTC. Translated: CASSERTSGTYNEQFF.

The chain links TRBV6-1 to TRBJ1-4; perhaps TRBD1 as D (6 bases). The ends were cut back, 4 bases at V and 3 bases at J, with 12 bases in the middle. The CDR3 is made up of 15 amino acids. Germline V gene data show CDR1 as MNHNS and CDR2 as SASEGT. The CDR3 sequence: CASSGRGLSNEKLFF. CDR3 in DNA: TGTGCCAGCAGTGGAAGGGGGTTGTCTAATGAAAAACTGTTTTTT.

J is TRBJ2-7 and V is TRBV5-6, with unresolved D. CDR3 length: 12 residues. Per the germline V gene, CDR1 is SGHDT and CDR2 is YYEEEE. V was trimmed by 1 base and J by 2 bases, leaving 4 bases between them. The CDR3 protein is CASSLSPYEQYF. CDR3 DNA: TGTGCCAGCAGCTTGTCCCCCTACGAGCAGTACTTC.

The chain links TRBV10-3 to TRBJ2-7, with D maybe TRBD1 (6 bases). Germline V CDR1 and CDR2: ENHRY, SYGVKD. The CDR3 has 13 residues. V lost 10 bases and J 4 bases, leaving 17 bases between the germline ends. CDR3 DNA sequence: TGTGCCACCCAAGACAGGCCGGGGTACGAGCAGTACTTC. It yields the protein CATQDRPGYEQYF.

In nucleotides, the CDR3 is TGTGCCAGCAGTTTTGTCACTAGCGGGAGAGAGACCCAGTACTTC. Translation gives CASSFVTSGRETQYF. The chain uses TRBV27 and TRBJ2-5; 11 bases line up with TRBD2. The CDR3 loop spans 15 amino acids. CDR1 and CDR2 (germline): MNHEY, SMNVEV (reference sequence). J was trimmed by 4 bases and V by 3 bases; bases with no gene match: 4.

The chain recombines TRBV6-6 with TRBJ2-7; D remains unclear. CDR1 is MNHNY and CDR2 is SVGAGI in the germline V gene (reference sequence). V was clipped by 6 bases and J by 9 bases, with 15 bases between them. This CDR3 is built from 12 residues. CDR3 protein: CASSPVGFRQYF. The DNA for the CDR3 is TGTGCCAGCAGCCCGGTAGGGTTCCGGCAGTACTTC.

V is TRBV30 and J is TRBJ2-1; 11 bases line up with TRBD2. J lost 6 bases, V lost 5 bases, and 6 bases had no gene match. CDR1 is GTSNPN, CDR2 SVGIG, per germline (reference sequence). The CDR3 is 14 residues long. The CDR3 loop is CAWAVLAGGNEQFF. CDR3 nucleotide sequence: TGTGCCTGGGCGGTCCTAGCGGGAGGCAATGAGCAGTTCTTC.

The chain carries TRBV29-1 and TRBJ1-3; TRBD1 is a possible D gene (5 bases). Germline V lookup: CDR1 SQVTM, CDR2 ANQGSEA. The CDR3 is made up of 14 amino acids. Trimming removed 5 bases at V and 2 bases at J, with 13 bases between. The CDR3 DNA reads TGCAGCGTTCGCGAAGTGGGGGCTGGAAACACCATATATTTT. This sequence encodes CSVREVGAGNTIYF.

This CDR3 reads CASSVDGRPSEQFF. As DNA, the CDR3 is TGTGCCAGCAGCGTAGACGGGAGGCCCAGTGAGCAGTTCTTC. V is TRBV9 and J is TRBJ2-1, with 7 bases lining up with TRBD2. Germline CDR1 SGDLS, CDR2 YYNGEE. Trimming at V came to 0 bases and at J to 9 bases, leaving 6 bases not matched to a gene. This CDR3 has 14 residues.